This is a list of T cell receptor beta chains from one sample in a study of Graves' ophthalmopathy and Graves' hyperthyroidism. A single record per CDR3 protein comes from TCRdb applying MiXCR to the multiplex PCR reads. The sample records around 400,000 distinct CDR3 sequences, 21% being singletons. The specimen was peripheral blood. These receptors all stem from a woman between 18 and 29 years old with stable Graves' hyperthyroidism. CDR3s include the opening cysteine and the closing phenylalanine or tryptophan. The order of the fields is V gene, D gene, J gene, clone size, CDR3 protein, CDR3 DNA. D genes are given only for firm matches. Clone size, where shown, is once, few, many, or a class for clones that have expanded.

TRBV18	TRBD1	TRBJ2-7	-	CASSPSRGYNEQYF	TGTGCCAGCTCACCAAGCAGGGGGTACAACGAGCAGTACTTC
TRBV29-1	-	TRBJ1-2	once	CSVAGTSGYGYTF	TGCAGCGTAGCCGGGACATCTGGTTATGGCTACACCTTC
TRBV19	-	TRBJ1-5	many	CASSMGYEQPQHF	TGTGCCAGTAGTATGGGGTACGAGCAGCCCCAGCATTTT
TRBV12-3/TRBV12-4	-	TRBJ1-2	many	CASGTGSYYGYTF	TGTGCCAGCGGTACAGGGTCCTACTATGGCTACACCTTC
TRBV7-2	TRBD1	TRBJ1-1	many	CASSSGTGGIRAFF	TGTGCCAGCAGCTCCGGGACAGGGGGTATTCGAGCTTTCTTT
TRBV5-1	-	TRBJ1-5	-	CASSPDGGQGQPQHF	TGCGCCAGCAGCCCGGACGGCGGGCAGGGTCAGCCCCAGCATTTT
TRBV27	TRBD2	TRBJ2-7	many	CASSVLAGGPNEQYF	TGTGCCAGCAGTGTCCTAGCGGGAGGGCCCAACGAGCAGTACTTC
TRBV6-1	TRBD1	TRBJ2-2	-	CASSQDRGHFGELFF	TGTGCCAGCAGCCAAGACAGGGGGCATTTCGGGGAGCTGTTTTTT
TRBV10-3	-	TRBJ2-7	many	CAIQENSYEQYF	TGTGCCATCCAAGAAAACTCCTACGAGCAGTACTTC
TRBV28	-	TRBJ1-2	many	CASSFPSVGREDYGYTF	TGTGCCAGCAGTTTCCCCTCGGTGGGGCGAGAAGACTATGGCTACACCTTC
TRBV7-8	-	TRBJ2-2	-	CASSRATGNTGELFF	TGTGCCAGCAGCCGAGCCACAGGGAACACCGGGGAGCTGTTTTTT
TRBV6-5	TRBD2	TRBJ2-5	many	CASSYLAGGGETQYF	TGTGCCAGCAGTTACCTAGCGGGAGGAGGGGAGACCCAGTACTTC
TRBV7-9	TRBD2	TRBJ2-5	many	CASSPGTSGSLQETQYF	TGTGCCAGCAGCCCGGGGACTAGCGGGAGTTTGCAAGAGACCCAGTACTTC
TRBV6-1	TRBD1	TRBJ1-4	-	CASSAGTVYNEKLFF	TGTGCCAGCAGCGCCGGGACAGTATATAATGAAAAACTGTTTTTT
TRBV7-2	TRBD2	TRBJ2-7	many	CASSLSPAQRTSGRSTYEQYF	TGTGCCAGCAGCTTATCCCCGGCGCAGAGGACTAGCGGGAGGTCCACCTACGAGCAGTACTTC
TRBV20-1	-	TRBJ2-7	-	CSARDGRGLEQYF	TGCAGTGCTAGAGATGGGAGGGGGCTTGAGCAGTACTTC
TRBV29-1	TRBD2	TRBJ2-2	-	CSVGGGGLGTGELFF	TGCAGCGTTGGGGGCGGGGGGCTCGGCACCGGGGAGCTGTTTTTT
TRBV7-2	TRBD1	TRBJ2-5	-	CASSSDRGRETQYF	TGTGCCAGCAGCTCGGACAGGGGCCGGGAGACCCAGTACTTC
TRBV6-5	-	TRBJ1-6	many	CASSYRIGGNSPLHF	TGTGCCAGCAGTTACCGCATCGGGGGTAATTCACCCCTCCACTTT
TRBV28	-	TRBJ2-2	-	CASSSGTFNTGELFF	TGTGCCAGCAGTTCCGGGACATTCAACACCGGGGAGCTGTTTTTT
TRBV28	-	TRBJ2-7	once	CASSLGWGRGSYEQYF	TGTGCCAGCAGTCTTGGTTGGGGCAGGGGAAGCTACGAGCAGTACTTC
TRBV12-3/TRBV12-4	-	TRBJ1-1	-	CASSTGRLVEAFF	TGTGCCAGCAGTACGGGACGGCTTGTTGAAGCTTTCTTT
TRBV7-8	-	TRBJ2-5	many	CASSLRFFGETQYF	TGTGCCAGCAGCTTACGGTTTTTCGGAGAGACCCAGTACTTC
TRBV5-5	-	TRBJ2-7	many	CASSLRTFYEQYF	TGTGCCAGCAGCTTGCGGACCTTCTACGAGCAGTACTTC
TRBV30	TRBD1	TRBJ1-5	-	CAWSLGQAGANQPQHF	TGTGCCTGGAGTCTAGGACAGGCGGGGGCCAATCAGCCCCAGCATTTT
TRBV12-3/TRBV12-4	-	TRBJ2-2	-	CATRGMRAGELFF	TGTGCCACCAGGGGTATGAGAGCCGGGGAGCTGTTTTTT